This T cell receptor beta chain was identified during a study of early T cells in non-severe SARS-CoV-2 infection. TCRdb redid the calling of the 5' RACE reads with MiXCR, one entry per CDR3 protein. Counted here are tens of thousands of distinct CDR3 sequences, about 11% occurring once; the ten biggest clones make up around 13%. The table lists this clonotype with many counts. Trimming stripped 3 bases from V and 4 bases from J, with 8 bases between. Per the germline V gene, CDR1 is SGDLS and CDR2 is YYNGEE. The CDR3 contains 13 residues. The source was whole blood, collected at baseline. The clonotype originates from an adult who was a healthcare worker with PCR-confirmed SARS-CoV-2 infection or an uninfected control (not recorded which). The gene calls are TRBV9 and TRBJ1-3; perhaps TRBD1 as D (6 bases). This CDR3 reads CASSGTVGNTIYF. CDR3 nucleotides: TGTGCCAGCAGCGGGACAGTCGGAAACACCATATATTTT.